The entry below gives a single T cell receptor (beta chain) sequence along with its context. The libraries were made with immunoSEQ v3. Data came from immunoSEQ multiplex PCR; TCRdb stores just in-frame clones and leaves some out. The profile shows tens of thousands of clones, 71% of them singletons. This sample is drawn from a study of TIL therapy for anti-PD-1-resistant metastatic lung cancer. On the study more broadly: Median tumor PD-L1 proportion score was 5% to 7%.

Per germline, CDR1 SQVTM and CDR2 ANQGSEA. The CDR3 totals 14 residues. Deletions cut 6 bases from V and 3 bases from J, with 15 bases between. Indicated time point: pre-treatment sample, taken before nivolumab and TIL therapy. Tumor tissue came from excised metastases, mostly pleural nodules or supraclavicular lymph nodes. This receptor was identified in a person aged 25 to 79 with non-small cell lung cancer. The chain links TRBV29-1 to TRBJ2-1; D may be TRBD2 (5 bases). The sample consisted of tumor tissue, taken at baseline. The CDR3 coding sequence is TGCAGCGTGGACTCCGCCGGGCTCTACAATGAGCAGTTCTTC. It is translated as CSVDSAGLYNEQFF.